One and the same sample provided the 29 T cell receptor beta chains below, sequenced in a study of blood T cell repertoires in COVID-19. Data came from immunoSEQ multiplex PCR; TCRdb stores just in-frame clones and leaves some out. The data contain 25,000 to 30,000 clones, more than 65% of them seen just once; the ten biggest clones take up 16%. Sequencing input: peripheral blood. The origin of the receptors is a woman aged 55 to 70 with acute or convalescent COVID-19.

This clone was seen only a few times. The gene calls are TRBV5-4 and TRBJ1-2; D is uncertain. The ends were cut back, 0 bases at V and 3 bases at J, with 9 bases in the middle. Germline assignment: CDR1 SGHNT and CDR2 YYREEE (reference sequence). The CDR3 spans 14 residues. CDR3 sequence: CASSLEGGYYGYTF. The DNA for the CDR3 is TGTGCCAGCAGCTTGGAAGGCGGGTACTATGGCTACACCTTC.

This chain's CDR3 is CASSQGVTLASYNEQFF. The CDR3 DNA follows: TGCGCCAGCAGCCAAGGAGTGACACTAGCCTCCTACAATGAGCAGTTCTTC. The rearrangement links TRBV4-1 to TRBJ2-1; D perhaps matches TRBD2 (6 bases). Germline assignment: CDR1 MGHRA and CDR2 YSYEKL. CDR3 length: 17 amino acids. With 1 base removed from V and 0 bases from J, the gap between germline ends came to 13 bases.

The rearrangement uses TRBV5-4 and TRBJ2-7; D is unresolved. Germline CDR1 reads SGHNT; CDR2 reads YYREEE (reference sequence). This CDR3 region has 14 residues. The V gene lost 4 bases and the J gene lost 2 bases, with 13 bases spanning the gap. The CDR3 loop is CASSRVLGTYEQYF. The CDR3 nucleotides read TGTGCCAGCAGCCGGGTCCTAGGTACCTACGAGCAGTACTTC.

The chain has TRBV28 and TRBJ1-2; D is perhaps TRBD1 (5 bases). The germline CDR1 and CDR2 sequences are MDHEN and SYDVKM. The CDR3 runs to 13 residues. V lost 2 bases and J lost 2, with 6 bases in between. CDR3 sequence: CASSLGANYGYTF. CDR3 DNA: TGTGCCAGCAGTTTAGGGGCGAACTATGGCTACACCTTC.

The chain links TRBV19 to TRBJ2-4, with TRBD2 as a possible D gene (5 bases). Germline CDR1 and CDR2: LNHDA and SQIVND (reference sequence). The CDR3 extends over 14 amino acids. Trimming took off 8 bases at V and 0 bases at J, with 11 bases between the two ends. The chain's CDR3 is CASEGRRAKNIQYF. CDR3 DNA: TGTGCCAGTGAAGGGAGAAGAGCCAAAAACATTCAGTACTTC.

The rearrangement links TRBV5-8 to TRBJ1-1; 7 bases agree with TRBD1. There are 17 residues in the CDR3. Per germline, CDR1 SGHTS and CDR2 YDEGEE. The trim removed 4 bases at V and 2 bases at J, leaving 14 bases unmatched. DNA of the CDR3: TGTGCCAGCAGCCCCACTCGGCGTGGGACAGCCAACACTGAAGCTTTCTTT. Its protein product is CASSPTRRGTANTEAFF. Based on the CDR3 plus reference TRBV5-8 and TRBJ1-1, the full variable domain is EAGVTQSPTHLIKTRGQQATLRCSPISGHTSVYWYQQALGLGLQFLLWYDEGEERNRGNFPPRFSGRQFPNYSSELNVNALELEDSALYLCASSPTRRGTANTEAFFGQGTRLTVV.

This clone was recorded only once. This chain connects TRBV4-1 to TRBJ1-6, with TRBD1 matching over 8 bases. This CDR3 spans 16 amino acids. The V gene end was trimmed by 3 bases and the J gene end by 9 bases; junction bases not matched to a gene: 10. Germline CDR1 reads MGHRA; CDR2 reads YSYEKL. CDR3 amino acids: CASSHPDRDRRSPLHF. DNA for the CDR3: TGCGCCAGCAGCCATCCGGACAGGGATCGGCGTTCACCCCTCCACTTT.

This clone was observed a handful of times. CDR3 in amino acids: CASSLSLLNTEAFF. The CDR3 coding sequence is TGTGCCAGCAGCTTGAGCCTATTGAACACTGAAGCTTTCTTT. The chain has TRBV5-5 and TRBJ1-1; unclear D gene. The V end lost 1 base, the J end lost 0 bases, and 7 bases lay between the germline ends. The germline CDR1 and CDR2 sequences are SGHKS and YYEKEE (reference sequence). The CDR3 is 14 amino acids.

In this sample, this clone turned up a few times. V and J are TRBV7-9 and TRBJ1-2; D uncertain. Deletions cut 5 bases from V and 4 bases from J, with 14 bases between. The CDR3 runs to 14 residues. CDR1 is SEHNR, CDR2 FQNEAQ, per germline (reference sequence). This chain's CDR3 is CASSRPEAGYGYTF. The CDR3 DNA reads as TGTGCCAGCAGCCGCCCCGAGGCCGGCTATGGCTACACCTTC. Full variable domain (outside the CDR3, taken from reference TRBV7-9 and TRBJ1-2): DTGVSQNPRHKITKRGQNVTFRCDPISEHNRLYWYRQTLGQGPEFLTYFQNEAQLEKSRLLSDRFSAERPKGSFSTLEIQRTEQGDSAMYLCASSRPEAGYGYTFGSGTRLTVV.

This sequence joins TRBV24-1 and TRBJ2-5, with 11 bases that match TRBD1. V lost 4 bases, J lost 5 bases, and 5 bases stayed unmatched. This CDR3 contains 15 residues. The germline V gene has CDR1 KGHDR and CDR2 SFDVKD. The CDR3 reads CATSEGDRGKETQYF. CDR3 bases: TGTGCCACCAGTGAAGGGGACAGGGGGAAGGAGACCCAGTACTTC.

V usage is TRBV28 and J usage is TRBJ1-2; a weak D match, TRBD1 (6 bases). The CDR3 length is 13 residues. V lost 6 bases and J lost 4, with 12 bases in between. CDR1 is MDHEN and CDR2 is SYDVKM in the germline V gene. As DNA, the CDR3 is TGTGCCAGCAGGACCGACAGGTCCTATGGCTACACCTTC. It encodes CASRTDRSYGYTF.

The chain recombines TRBV11-1 with TRBJ2-7; D gene unclear. The CDR3 consists of 15 residues. The V end was cut by 1 base, the J end by 2 bases, with 12 bases between. Germline V gene sequence: CDR1 SGHAT, CDR2 FQDESV (reference sequence). The CDR3 DNA is TGTGCCAGCAGCTTAGATAACAGAACCCCCTACGAGCAGTACTTC. Protein sequence: CASSLDNRTPYEQYF. Combining the CDR3 with reference TRBV11-1 and TRBJ2-7 gives the whole variable domain EAEVAQSPRYKITEKSQAVAFWCDPISGHATLYWYRQILGQGPELLVQFQDESVVDDSQLPKDRFSAERLKGVDSTLKIQPAELGDSAMYLCASSLDNRTPYEQYFGPGTRLTVT.

The rearrangement links TRBV10-1 to TRBJ2-3, with 10 bases that match TRBD2. CDR1 and CDR2 from the germline V gene are WNHNN and SYGVQD (reference sequence). Germline trimming cut 3 bases from V and 6 bases from J; bases unmatched to any gene: 9. The CDR3 covers 16 residues. The CDR3: CASSDRLAGDPDTQYF. Here the CDR3 DNA reads TGCGCCAGCAGTGATCGGCTAGCGGGGGATCCGGATACGCAGTATTTT.

V and J are TRBV18 and TRBJ2-5, with D perhaps TRBD2 (6 bases). Per germline, CDR1 KGHSH and CDR2 LQKENI. The V end was cut by 7 bases, the J end by 4 bases, with 13 bases between. This CDR3 is built from 13 residues. CDR3 region: CASFQGGRETQYF. The CDR3 DNA sequence: TGTGCCAGCTTCCAGGGAGGTCGAGAGACCCAGTACTTC.

This clone was counted a few times. The chain combines TRBV3-1 (or the pseudogene TRBV3-2) with TRBJ1-1, with D possibly being TRBD1 (6 bases). This CDR3 is built from 12 residues. Per the germline V gene, CDR1 is LGHDT and CDR2 is YNNKEL (reference sequence). V lost 4 bases and J 10 bases, leaving 13 bases between the germline ends. CDR3 loop: CASSLLQGGAFF. The CDR3, as DNA: TGTGCCAGCAGCCTCTTACAGGGCGGAGCTTTCTTT.

The chain has TRBV6-5 and TRBJ2-3, with 8 nucleotides matching TRBD1. Germline V gene data show CDR1 as MNHEY and CDR2 as SVGAGI. The CDR3 is 14 residues long. V dropped 6 bases and J dropped 3; count of bases not matched to a gene: 5. The DNA of the CDR3 is TGTGCCAGCAGGCAGGGGGCATGGACAGATACGCAGTATTTT. Residues: CASRQGAWTDTQYF.

This clone was seen only once. V gene TRBV30 combines with J gene TRBJ2-5, with TRBD1 as a possible D gene (5 bases). The germline V gene has CDR1 GTSNPN and CDR2 SVGIG (reference sequence). The V and J ends lost 4 bases and 5 bases respectively, with 14 bases between them. The CDR3 has 13 residues. CDR3 protein: CAWNQGPLETQYF. CDR3 nucleotides: TGTGCCTGGAATCAGGGCCCTCTCGAGACCCAGTACTTC.

The gene calls are TRBV19 and TRBJ1-1; D gene unclear. Germline CDR1 is LNHDA and CDR2 is SQIVND (reference sequence). V was cut by 4 bases and J by 5 bases, with 11 bases left in between. This CDR3 contains 13 residues. The CDR3 sequence is CASSTGRRTEAFF. In DNA form, the CDR3 reads TGTGCCAGTAGTACCGGGAGGAGGACTGAAGCTTTCTTT.

Regarding this clone: At the DNA level, this CDR3 is encoded by other sequences in the same sample as well. V is TRBV5-1 and J is TRBJ2-3; D is possibly TRBD1 (6 bases). The CDR3 is 15 residues long. Between the trimmed V and J ends, which lost 0 bases and 0 bases, there was a span of 8 bases. Germline loops: CDR1 SGHRS, CDR2 YFSETQ. For the CDR3, the DNA is TGCGCCAGCAGCTTGGACAGGGCGAGCACAGATACGCAGTATTTT. This sequence encodes CASSLDRASTDTQYF.

This chain uses TRBV7-2 with TRBJ2-1, with 7 positions matching TRBD1. From germline, CDR1 is SGHTA and CDR2 FQGNSA. This CDR3 comprises 15 residues. V lost 5 bases to trimming and J lost 0 bases; unmatched junction nucleotides: 4. The CDR3 loop is CASSPDRSSYNEQFF. Written as DNA, the CDR3 is TGTGCCAGCAGCCCGGACAGGAGCTCCTACAATGAGCAGTTCTTC.

V gene TRBV9 combines with J gene TRBJ2-1; 10 bases agree with TRBD1. Per germline, CDR1 SGDLS and CDR2 YYNGEE. This CDR3 region has 12 residues. V lost 10 bases, J lost 6 bases, and 4 bases stayed unmatched. The CDR3 nucleotides are TGTGCCGGCGACAGGGGGCGCAATGAGCAGTTCTTC. It specifies CAGDRGRNEQFF.

The V call is TRBV4-1, the J call TRBJ1-4; TRBD1 aligns across 8 bases. CDR3 length: 15 amino acids. With 0 bases clipped from V and 7 bases from J, the junction kept 4 bases outside the gene matches. From germline, CDR1 is MGHRA and CDR2 YSYEKL. The CDR3 loop reads CASSQDRGQGEKLFF. The CDR3 nucleotides read TGCGCCAGCAGCCAAGACAGGGGGCAGGGTGAAAAACTGTTTTTT.

J is TRBJ1-6 and V is TRBV6-5; TRBD1 might be the D (6 bases). The CDR3 spans 13 residues. The V gene's germline CDR1 is MNHEY and CDR2 SVGAGI. V was trimmed by 6 bases and J by 7 bases, leaving 10 bases between them. Here the CDR3 reads CASRDSRNSPLHF. CDR3 nucleotide sequence: TGTGCCAGCAGGGACAGCCGAAATTCACCCCTCCACTTT.

The chain combines TRBV6-1 with TRBJ1-5; D may be TRBD1 (6 bases). The germline gives CDR1 MNHNS, CDR2 SASEGT. V was shortened by 3 bases and J by 4 bases, with 10 bases between the two germline ends. This CDR3 contains 14 residues. The CDR3 is CASSEGGANQPQHF. The CDR3 nucleotides read TGTGCCAGCAGTGAGGGGGGGGCGAATCAGCCCCAGCATTTT.

The V gene is TRBV6-6, the J gene TRBJ1-1; D is perhaps TRBD1 (6 bases). This CDR3 is 15 amino acids long. The V gene lost 0 bases and the J gene lost 7 bases, with 15 bases spanning the gap. CDR1 and CDR2 (germline): MNHNY, SVGAGI (reference sequence). CDR3 nucleotide sequence: TGTGCCAGCAGTTACTCGAGCGGGGGGCCTGGTGAAGCTTTCTTT. It yields the protein CASSYSSGGPGEAFF.

This clone was picked up one time. V is TRBV6-5 and J is TRBJ2-7; TRBD2 is a possible D gene (5 bases). This CDR3 is built from 14 residues. Germline-derived CDR1 and CDR2 are MNHEY and SVGAGI. Trimming pared 7 bases from V and 1 base from J, leaving 14 bases between. This CDR3 reads CASTLRLASYEQYF. In DNA, the CDR3 is TGTGCCAGCACCTTGCGGCTAGCTTCCTACGAGCAGTACTTC.

The sample holds a few counts of this clone. This chain uses TRBV3-1 (or the pseudogene TRBV3-2) with TRBJ2-3; 12 bases are a match to TRBD1. With 0 bases clipped from V and 4 bases from J, the junction kept 8 bases outside the gene matches. Germline V gene sequence: CDR1 LGHDT, CDR2 YNNKEL (reference sequence). The CDR3 consists of 18 residues. This CDR3 is CASSQDAAGTGGSDTQYF. The CDR3 DNA reads as TGTGCCAGCAGCCAAGATGCGGCCGGGACAGGGGGCTCAGATACGCAGTATTTT.

This clone appeared a few times. V gene TRBV7-2 combines with J gene TRBJ2-5; 9 positions agree with TRBD2. V lost 5 bases to trimming and J lost 1 base; unmatched junction nucleotides: 8. The CDR3 runs to 16 residues. CDR1 and CDR2 (germline): SGHTA, FQGNSA. Here the CDR3 reads CASSPSAGGLQETQYF. The CDR3 bases are TGTGCCAGCAGCCCGTCCGCGGGGGGGCTCCAAGAGACCCAGTACTTC. Together with reference TRBV7-2 and TRBJ2-5, the CDR3 gives the full variable domain: GAGVSQSPSNKVTEKGKDVELRCDPISGHTALYWYRQSLGQGLEFLIYFQGNSAPDKSGLPSDRFSAERTGGSVSTLTIQRTQQEDSAVYLCASSPSAGGLQETQYFGPGTRLLVL.

The rearrangement links TRBV18 to TRBJ1-2, with no clear D. CDR3 length: 15 residues. The germline V gene encodes CDR1 KGHSH and CDR2 LQKENI. Trimming cost V 3 bases and J 0 bases, with 11 bases left between them. The CDR3 region is CASSPGSLPNYGYTF. DNA of the CDR3: TGTGCCAGCTCACCGGGGAGCCTGCCTAACTATGGCTACACCTTC.